This T cell receptor (beta chain) came from a study of T-cell reconstitution after alpha-beta-depleted transplantation in children. The study, taken as a whole, reports: A year post-transplant, T-cell counts and diversity derived mostly from newly produced T cells. At around two months after transplant, the alpha-beta T cells were reportedly derived from several hundred expanded clones that came from non-depleted graft cells. Surviving thymic progenitors and recipient T cells were the source of high TCRbeta diversity at day 60 in some patients.

The CDR3 loop spans 14 amino acids. The V end lost 8 bases, the J end lost 0 bases, and 14 bases lay between the germline ends. Germline V gene sequence: CDR1 DFQATT, CDR2 SNEGSKA (reference sequence). Unique molecular identifiers featured in how the TCRbeta library was prepared. Using its own MiXCR run on the PCR reads, TCRdb lists one record per CDR3 protein. The sample lists 400,000 to 450,000 distinct CDR3 sequences; about 45% were seen once. Of note for this clonotype: What it binds is unknown.

Sequenced here: PBMCs, sampled before TCRalphabeta/CD19-depleted stem cell transplant. V is TRBV20-1 and J is TRBJ2-1, with D possibly matching TRBD2 (5 bases). The TCR sequence derives from a girl aged 2 to 9 with aplastic anemia, due to receive a stem cell transplant. CDR3 coding DNA: TGCAGTAGGACTGCTAGGAGCTCCTACAATGAGCAGTTCTTC. Encoded protein: CSRTARSSYNEQFF.